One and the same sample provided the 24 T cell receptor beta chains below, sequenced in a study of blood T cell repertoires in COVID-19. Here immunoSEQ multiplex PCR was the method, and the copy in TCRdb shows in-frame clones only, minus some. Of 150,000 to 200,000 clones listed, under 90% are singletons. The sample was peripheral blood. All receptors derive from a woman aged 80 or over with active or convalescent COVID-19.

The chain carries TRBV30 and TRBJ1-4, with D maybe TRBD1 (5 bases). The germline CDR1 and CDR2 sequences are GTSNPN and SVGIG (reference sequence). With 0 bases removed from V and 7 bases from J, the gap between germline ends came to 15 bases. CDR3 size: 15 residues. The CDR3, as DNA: TGTGCCTGGAGTGTATTTGTCCAGGGTTGTGAAAAACTGTTTTTT. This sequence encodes CAWSVFVQGCEKLFF.

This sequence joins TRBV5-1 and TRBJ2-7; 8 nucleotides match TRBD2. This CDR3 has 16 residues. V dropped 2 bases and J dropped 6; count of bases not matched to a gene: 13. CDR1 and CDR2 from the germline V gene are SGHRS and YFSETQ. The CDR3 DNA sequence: TGCGCCAGCAGCTTCTTGGCGGGAGGCTTGAACGGCGAGCAGTACTTC. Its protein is CASSFLAGGLNGEQYF.

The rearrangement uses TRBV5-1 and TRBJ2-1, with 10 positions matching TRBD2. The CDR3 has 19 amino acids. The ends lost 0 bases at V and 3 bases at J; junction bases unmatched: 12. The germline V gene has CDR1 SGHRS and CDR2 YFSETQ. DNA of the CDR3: TGCGCCAGCAGCTTGGAAATAGCGGGGGGCTCGGGCGGCTACAATGAGCAGTTCTTC. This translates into CASSLEIAGGSGGYNEQFF. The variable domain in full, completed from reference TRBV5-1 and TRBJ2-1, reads KAGVTQTPRYLIKTRGQQVTLSCSPISGHRSVSWYQQTPGQGLQFLFEYFSETQRNKGNFPGRFSGRQFSNSRSEMNVSTLELGDSALYLCASSLEIAGGSGGYNEQFFGPGTRLTVL.

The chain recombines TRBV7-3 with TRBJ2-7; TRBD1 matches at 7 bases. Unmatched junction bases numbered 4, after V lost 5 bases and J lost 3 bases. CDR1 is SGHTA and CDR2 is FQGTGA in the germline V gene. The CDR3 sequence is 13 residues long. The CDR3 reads CASSPRQGYEQYF. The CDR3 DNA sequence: TGTGCCAGCAGCCCGCGACAGGGCTACGAGCAGTACTTC.

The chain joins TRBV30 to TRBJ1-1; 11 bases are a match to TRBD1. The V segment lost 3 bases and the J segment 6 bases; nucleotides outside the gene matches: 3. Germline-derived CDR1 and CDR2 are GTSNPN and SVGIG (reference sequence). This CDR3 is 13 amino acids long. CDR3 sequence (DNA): TGTGCCTGGAGCGGACAGGGGGCTGCTGAAGCTTTCTTT. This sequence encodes CAWSGQGAAEAFF.

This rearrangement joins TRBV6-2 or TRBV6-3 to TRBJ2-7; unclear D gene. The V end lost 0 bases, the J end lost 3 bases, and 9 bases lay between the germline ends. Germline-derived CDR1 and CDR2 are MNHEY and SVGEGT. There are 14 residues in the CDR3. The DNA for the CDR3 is TGTGCCAGCAGTTACTCGATCAACAACTACGAGCAGTACTTC. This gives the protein CASSYSINNYEQYF.

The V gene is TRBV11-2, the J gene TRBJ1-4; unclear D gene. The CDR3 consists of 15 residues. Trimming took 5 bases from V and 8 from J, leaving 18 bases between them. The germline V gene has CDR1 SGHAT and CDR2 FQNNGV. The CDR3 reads CASSGIRVGSEKLFF. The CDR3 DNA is TGTGCCAGCAGCGGGATCCGGGTTGGGAGCGAAAAACTGTTTTTT.

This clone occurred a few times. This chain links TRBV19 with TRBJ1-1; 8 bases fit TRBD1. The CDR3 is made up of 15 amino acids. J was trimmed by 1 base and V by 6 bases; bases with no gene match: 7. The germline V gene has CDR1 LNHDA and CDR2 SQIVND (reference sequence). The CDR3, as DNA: TGTGCCAGTAGACCCGGGACAGGACGGAACACTGAAGCTTTCTTT. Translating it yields CASRPGTGRNTEAFF.

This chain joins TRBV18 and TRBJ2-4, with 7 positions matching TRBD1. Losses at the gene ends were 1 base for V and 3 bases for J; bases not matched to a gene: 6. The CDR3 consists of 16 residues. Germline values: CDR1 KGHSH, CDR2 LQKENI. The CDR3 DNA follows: TGTGCCAGCTCACCACGGACAGGTGGGGTCAAAAACATTCAGTACTTC. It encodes CASSPRTGGVKNIQYF.

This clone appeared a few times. The CDR3 DNA is TGTGCCAGCAGCGTCATGAGTACTAGCACAGATACGCAGTATTTT. This encodes CASSVMSTSTDTQYF. The rearrangement uses TRBV9 and TRBJ2-3, with unresolved D. This CDR3 has 15 amino acids. The V end was cut by 2 bases, the J end by 0 bases, with 10 bases between. Germline CDR1 SGDLS, CDR2 YYNGEE.

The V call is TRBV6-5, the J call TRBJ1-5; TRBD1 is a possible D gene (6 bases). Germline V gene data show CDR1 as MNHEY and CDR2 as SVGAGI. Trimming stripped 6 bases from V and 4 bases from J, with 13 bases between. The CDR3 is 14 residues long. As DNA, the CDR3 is TGTGCCAGCAGAGGCAGGGGTTCGAATCAGCCCCAGCATTTT. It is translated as CASRGRGSNQPQHF.

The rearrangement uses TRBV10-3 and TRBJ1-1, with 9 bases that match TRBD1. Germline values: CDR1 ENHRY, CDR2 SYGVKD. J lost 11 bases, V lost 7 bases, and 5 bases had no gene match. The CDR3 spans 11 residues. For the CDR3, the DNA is TGTGCCATCAAGGGGGACAGGGTGGCTTTCTTT. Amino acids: CAIKGDRVAFF.

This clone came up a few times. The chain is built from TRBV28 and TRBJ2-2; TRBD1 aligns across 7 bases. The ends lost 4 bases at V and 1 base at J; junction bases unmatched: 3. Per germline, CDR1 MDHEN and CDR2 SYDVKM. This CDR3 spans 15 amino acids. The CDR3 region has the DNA TGTGCCAGCAGTTCAAGGACAGGGAACACCGGGGAGCTGTTTTTT. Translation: CASSSRTGNTGELFF.

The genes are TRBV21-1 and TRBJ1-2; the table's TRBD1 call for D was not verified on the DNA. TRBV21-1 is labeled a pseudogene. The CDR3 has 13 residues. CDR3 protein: CASSKRQNYGYTF. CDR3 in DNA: TGTGCCAGCAGCAAAAGACAGAACTATGGCTACACCTTC.

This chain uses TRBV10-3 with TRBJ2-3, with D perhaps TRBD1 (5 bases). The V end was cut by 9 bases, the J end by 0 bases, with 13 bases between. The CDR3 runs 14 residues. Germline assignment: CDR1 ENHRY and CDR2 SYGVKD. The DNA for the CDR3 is TGTGCCATTAAAGGGGCGACCAGCACAGATACGCAGTATTTT. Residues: CAIKGATSTDTQYF.

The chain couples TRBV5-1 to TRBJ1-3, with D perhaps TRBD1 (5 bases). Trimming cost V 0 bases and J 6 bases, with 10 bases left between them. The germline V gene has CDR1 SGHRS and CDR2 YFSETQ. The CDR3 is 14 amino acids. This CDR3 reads CASSLGRVANTIYF. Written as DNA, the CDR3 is TGCGCCAGCAGCTTGGGCAGGGTGGCAAACACCATATATTTT.

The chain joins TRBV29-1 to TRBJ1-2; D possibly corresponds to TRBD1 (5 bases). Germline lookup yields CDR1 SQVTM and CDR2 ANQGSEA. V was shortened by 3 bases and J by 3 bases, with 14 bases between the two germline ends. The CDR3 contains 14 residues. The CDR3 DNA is TGCAGCGTTGAGGTGTGGGCGGGGGACTATGGCTACACCTTC. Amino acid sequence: CSVEVWAGDYGYTF.

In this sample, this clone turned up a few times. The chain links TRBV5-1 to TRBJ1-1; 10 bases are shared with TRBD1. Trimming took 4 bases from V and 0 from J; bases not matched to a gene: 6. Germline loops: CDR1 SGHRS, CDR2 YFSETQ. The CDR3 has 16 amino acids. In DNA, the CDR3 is TGCGCCAGCAGCATAGGGACAGGGGCCTTGAACACTGAAGCTTTCTTT. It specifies CASSIGTGALNTEAFF.

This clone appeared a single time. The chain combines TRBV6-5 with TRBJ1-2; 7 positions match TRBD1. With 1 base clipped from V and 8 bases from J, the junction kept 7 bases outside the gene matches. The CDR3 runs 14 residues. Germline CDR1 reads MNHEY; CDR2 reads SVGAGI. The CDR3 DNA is TGTGCCAGCAGTTACTTATCTACAGGGGACGGCTACACCTTC. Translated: CASSYLSTGDGYTF.

The DNA for the CDR3 is TGCAGCGCTCGGACAGGGGGTAGCACCGGGGAGCTGTTTTTT. It encodes CSARTGGSTGELFF. The V call is TRBV29-1, the J call TRBJ2-2, with 10 bases lining up with TRBD1. Trimming took 7 bases from V and 4 from J; bases not matched to a gene: 6. CDR1 is SQVTM, CDR2 ANQGSEA, per germline. The length of the CDR3 is 14 residues.

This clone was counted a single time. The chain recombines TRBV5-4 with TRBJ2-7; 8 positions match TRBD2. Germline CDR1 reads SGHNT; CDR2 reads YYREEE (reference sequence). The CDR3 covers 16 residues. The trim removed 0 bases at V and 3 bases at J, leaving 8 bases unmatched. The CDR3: CASSLVGDAGGYEQYF. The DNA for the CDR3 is TGTGCCAGCAGCTTGGTGGGGGACGCGGGAGGCTACGAGCAGTACTTC.

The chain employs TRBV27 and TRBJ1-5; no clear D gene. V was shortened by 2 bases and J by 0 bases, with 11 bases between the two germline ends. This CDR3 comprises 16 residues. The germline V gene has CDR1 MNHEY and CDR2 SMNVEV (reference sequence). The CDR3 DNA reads TGTGCCAGCAGTTTAAAGCTACCTAATAGCAATCAGCCCCAGCATTTT. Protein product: CASSLKLPNSNQPQHF.

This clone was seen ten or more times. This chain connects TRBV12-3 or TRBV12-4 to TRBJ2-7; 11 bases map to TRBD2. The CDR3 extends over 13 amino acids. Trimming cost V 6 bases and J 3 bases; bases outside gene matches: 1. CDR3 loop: CASSLAGGYEQYF. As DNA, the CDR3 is TGTGCCAGCAGCCTAGCGGGAGGCTACGAGCAGTACTTC.

DNA of the CDR3: TGTGCCAGCAGTGAGTCTACTCTCTCCTACAATGAGCAGTTCTTC. As protein: CASSESTLSYNEQFF. The chain recombines TRBV2 with TRBJ2-1; unclear D gene. The CDR3 has 15 residues. V lost 3 bases and J 0 bases, leaving 9 bases between the germline ends. Germline CDR1 reads SNHLY; CDR2 reads FYNNEI.